In its sample, the clone carrying this T cell receptor beta chain ranks as medium-sized. The CDR3 sequence is 14 residues long. The V gene end was trimmed by 4 bases and the J gene end by 6 bases; junction bases not matched to a gene: 2. Germline-derived CDR1 and CDR2 are SGHRS and YFSETQ. These data come from a study of metastatic and nonmetastatic thyroid tumors. Thyroid surgery was performed in patients who had received no treatment beforehand. MiXCR re-clonotyped the PCR reads for TCRdb. The profile shows 84,000 or so clones, around 7.8% of them singletons. Sequencing was done on a sample of blood. The genes are TRBV5-1 and TRBJ2-2; TRBD1 aligns across 11 bases. The TCR comes from a female donor with papillary thyroid cancer or a benign thyroid nodule (not recorded which). Some clones in this sample may be carry-over from other donors' samples. CDR3 coding DNA: TGCGCCAGCAGCGTGGGACAGGGGGCCGGGGAGCTGTTTTTT. Its protein product is CASSVGQGAGELFF. Variable domain in full (rest from reference TRBV5-1 and TRBJ2-2): KAGVTQTPRYLIKTRGQQVTLSCSPISGHRSVSWYQQTPGQGLQFLFEYFSETQRNKGNFPGRFSGRQFSNSRSEMNVSTLELGDSALYLCASSVGQGAGELFFGEGSRLTVL.